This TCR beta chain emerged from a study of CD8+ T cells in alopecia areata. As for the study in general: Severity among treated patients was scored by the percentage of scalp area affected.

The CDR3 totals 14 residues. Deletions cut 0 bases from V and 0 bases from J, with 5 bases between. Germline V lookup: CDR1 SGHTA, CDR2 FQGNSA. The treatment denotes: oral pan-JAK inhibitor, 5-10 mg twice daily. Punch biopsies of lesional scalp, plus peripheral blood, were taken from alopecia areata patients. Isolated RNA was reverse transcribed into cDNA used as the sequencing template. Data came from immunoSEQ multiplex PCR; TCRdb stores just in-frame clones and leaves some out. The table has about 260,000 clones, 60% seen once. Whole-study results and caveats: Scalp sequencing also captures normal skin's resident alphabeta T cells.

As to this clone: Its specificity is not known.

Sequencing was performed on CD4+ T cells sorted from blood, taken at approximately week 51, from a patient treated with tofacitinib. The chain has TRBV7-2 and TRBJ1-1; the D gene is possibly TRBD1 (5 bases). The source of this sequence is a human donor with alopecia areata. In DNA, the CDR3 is TGTGCCAGCAGCTTAGCGGGGCTGAACACTGAAGCTTTCTTT. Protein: CASSLAGLNTEAFF.